These T cell receptor beta chains were read from a single sample in a study of long-term antiretroviral therapy in people with HIV. TCRdb's table, derived via immunoSEQ multiplex PCR, lists solely in-frame clones and lacks some. This table has around 28,000 clones, roughly 90% appearing once. The material sequenced was unsorted PBMCs, taken 1.8 years after starting antiretroviral therapy. All receptors derive from a woman in her late teens or twenties with HIV. The conserved cysteine and the conserved F or W are not part of the CDR3 here. Fields, in order: J gene, CDR3 length, V gene, CDR3 protein.

TRBJ2-5	15	TRBV7-2	ASSLRTEPSYQETQY
TRBJ2-3	10	TRBV19	ASSPLGDTQY
TRBJ2-1	12	TRBV6-5	ASSLGTGHNEQF
TRBJ2-3	13	TRBV5-4	ASSPGGQPVDTQY
TRBJ2-3	11	TRBV11-3	ASSSGGPDTQY
TRBJ1-5	14	TRBV7-2	ASSLAPEGINQPQH
TRBJ2-7	13	TRBV6-5	ASSYGSSRTYEQY
TRBJ2-7	11	TRBV19	ASSPRGAYEQY
TRBJ2-1	11	TRBV7-2	ASSSVNGFEQF
TRBJ2-2	12	TRBV19	ASSTLYSTGELF
TRBJ1-6	14	TRBV6-5	ASSYSSYRGSSPLH